Sequencing of this T cell receptor (beta chain) was carried out in a study of blood T cell repertoires in COVID-19. Per the authors' pipeline: Amplified reference gene primers provided the basis for estimating nucleated cell counts. Profiled with immunoSEQ multiplex PCR; TCRdb holds only in-frame clones, not every one. V and J calls and clone size come straight from that table; D and trimming were deduced from the DNA. The data hold about 120,000 clones, with around 87% observed a single time. This clone has more than one count but fewer than ten. V was clipped by 6 bases and J by 1 base; unmatched bases: 3. The CDR3 is 15 residues long. Germline V gene lookup returns CDR1 SNHLY and CDR2 FYNNEI. Seattle participants joined during active infection and were tracked over time.

The TCR sequence derives from a woman in her sixties with COVID-19, enrolled during active disease. The genes are TRBV2 and TRBJ1-5, with 10 positions matching TRBD1. The sequenced material came from peripheral blood. The CDR3 is CASRGDRGSNQPQHF. The CDR3 DNA is TGTGCCAGCAGAGGGGACAGGGGAAGCAATCAGCCCCAGCATTTT.